These 18 T cell receptor beta chains originate from one sample sequenced in a study of blood T cell repertoires in COVID-19 (dated by TCRdb to the early 2020s). Receptor libraries were prepared by the immunoSEQ multiplex PCR assay. TCRdb took this table from immuneACCESS and kept in-frame rearrangements with V and J called. Such tables lack part of the clones; where checked against another copy, unresolved V genes explain under half of the gap, and the rest is unexplained. This sample lists 150,000 or so clones; under 90% were detected once. Together, the top ten hold roughly 0.6% of the sample. Sequences were obtained from peripheral blood. These receptors were collected from a man aged 60 to 69 with acute or convalescent COVID-19.

The V call is TRBV19, the J call TRBJ2-2; 10 positions match TRBD1. With 6 bases clipped from V and 3 bases from J, the junction kept 4 bases outside the gene matches. The CDR3 spans 15 residues. Looked up from germline, CDR1 is LNHDA and CDR2 is SQIVND (reference sequence). The CDR3 nucleotides read TGTGCCAGTAGCACGGACAGGGGGTACACCGGGGAGCTGTTTTTT. Its translation is CASSTDRGYTGELFF.

This chain joins TRBV28 and TRBJ2-5, with 8 bases identical to TRBD2. CDR3 length equals 16 residues. The ends lost 4 bases at V and 2 bases at J; junction bases unmatched: 9. From germline, CDR1 is MDHEN and CDR2 SYDVKM. DNA of the CDR3: TGTGCCAGCAGTTGGCGGCGGGAGGTACTTCAAGAGACCCAGTACTTC. Translating it yields CASSWRREVLQETQYF.

The rearrangement joins TRBV4-2 to TRBJ1-2; no definite D call. Germline CDR1 LGHNA, CDR2 YNFKEQ. This CDR3 region has 15 residues. The V gene lost 0 bases and the J gene lost 1 base, with 9 bases spanning the gap. The CDR3 DNA sequence: TGTGCCAGCAGCCAAGATACCGCGGTTAACTATGGCTACACCTTC. Translation: CASSQDTAVNYGYTF.

This rearrangement joins TRBV7-3 to TRBJ2-5, with 11 bases that match TRBD1. CDR3 length: 16 residues. The V segment lost 5 bases and the J segment 6 bases; nucleotides outside the gene matches: 11. Germline CDR1 SGHTA, CDR2 FQGTGA. The CDR3 DNA reads as TGTGCCAGCAGCCCCTCCGGGACAGGGGGGAAAAAGACCCAGTACTTC. This sequence encodes CASSPSGTGGKKTQYF.

The chain carries TRBV4-2 and TRBJ2-7; TRBD2 aligns across 9 bases. Germline trimming cut 1 base from V and 3 bases from J; bases unmatched to any gene: 10. Per the germline V gene, CDR1 is LGHNA and CDR2 is YNFKEQ. CDR3 length: 17 amino acids. Here the CDR3 DNA reads TGTGCCAGCAGCCAAGTGGCAGGGAGCGGGGGGCTCTACGAGCAGTACTTC. Amino acids: CASSQVAGSGGLYEQYF.

This chain uses TRBV5-6 with TRBJ2-4; 8 bases are a match to TRBD1. Germline CDR1 reads SGHDT; CDR2 reads YYEEEE. This CDR3 spans 13 amino acids. The V and J ends lost 0 bases and 8 bases, in that order; junction bases with no gene match: 1. CDR3 DNA sequence: TGTGCCAGCAGCTTGGACAGGGGGGACATTCAGTACTTC. It translates to CASSLDRGDIQYF.

The chain uses TRBV10-3 and TRBJ2-3, with TRBD1 identical over 8 bases. Germline CDR1 is ENHRY and CDR2 is SYGVKD. Trimming removed 5 bases from V and 4 bases from J; junction bases left unmatched: 8. This CDR3 has 15 amino acids. In nucleotides, the CDR3 is TGTGCCATCAGTAACCAGGGGGCGCGGCCAGATACGCAGTATTTT. Encoded protein: CAISNQGARPDTQYF.

The chain is built from TRBV9 and TRBJ2-1; TRBD2 matches at 14 bases. CDR3 size: 15 residues. The V gene end was trimmed by 4 bases and the J gene end by 12 bases; junction bases not matched to a gene: 9. Germline V gives CDR1 SGDLS, CDR2 YYNGEE. This CDR3 reads CASSPLTSGGAGQFF. CDR3 sequence (DNA): TGTGCCAGCAGCCCTTTGACTAGCGGGGGGGCGGGGCAGTTCTTC. Supplemented by reference TRBV9 and TRBJ2-1, the full variable domain reads DSGVTQTPKHLITATGQRVTLRCSPRSGDLSVYWYQQSLDQGLQFLIQYYNGEERAKGNILERFSAQQFPDLHSELNLSSLELGDSALYFCASSPLTSGGAGQFFGPGTRLTVL.

This sequence joins TRBV5-4 and TRBJ1-5; no firm D call. CDR3 length: 15 residues. Looked up from germline, CDR1 is SGHNT and CDR2 is YYREEE (reference sequence). V lost 0 bases to trimming and J lost 1 base, with 8 bases between them. CDR3 sequence reads: CASSLDGGSNQPQHF. The CDR3 DNA reads TGTGCCAGCAGCTTGGACGGCGGAAGCAATCAGCCCCAGCATTTT.

The J gene is TRBJ1-2, the V gene TRBV2; 9 positions match TRBD1. This CDR3 region has 13 residues. Germline CDR1 and CDR2: SNHLY and FYNNEI. Trimming cost V 8 bases and J 4 bases; bases outside gene matches: 5. CDR3 coding DNA: TGTGCCAGCGCGGGACAGGGAGGCTATGGCTACACCTTC. Its protein product is CASAGQGGYGYTF.

J is TRBJ1-4 and V is TRBV6-1; no definite D call. The germline V gene has CDR1 MNHNS and CDR2 SASEGT. V lost 2 bases to trimming and J lost 16 bases, with 20 bases between them. The length of the CDR3 is 14 residues. Here the CDR3 DNA reads TGTGCCAGCAGTGAAAGGGAGAGGAGCGGGAACTCGTTTTTT. Translation: CASSERERSGNSFF.

This clone was recorded once. The rearrangement uses TRBV19 and TRBJ1-1; TRBD1 is a possible D gene (5 bases). With 8 bases removed from V and 1 base from J, the gap between germline ends came to 20 bases. CDR3 length: 16 residues. Germline CDR1 and CDR2: LNHDA and SQIVND (reference sequence). As DNA, the CDR3 is TGTGCCAGTCTTCCTCCAAGACAGTCCCCGAACACTGAAGCTTTCTTT. Its protein product is CASLPPRQSPNTEAFF.

The chain is built from TRBV4-2 and TRBJ1-2; D gene ambiguous. Germline V CDR1 and CDR2: LGHNA, YNFKEQ. Trimming shortened V by 4 bases and J by 4 bases, and 7 bases separated the two germline ends. The CDR3 runs 12 residues. The CDR3 region is CASSPAGYGYTF. The CDR3 DNA follows: TGTGCCAGCAGCCCAGCGGGCTATGGCTACACCTTC.

The rearrangement joins TRBV28 to TRBJ1-5; 10 bases are shared with TRBD1. The CDR3 length is 18 residues. CDR1 and CDR2 (germline): MDHEN, SYDVKM. With 2 bases clipped from V and 1 base from J, the junction kept 8 bases outside the gene matches. The DNA of the CDR3 is TGTGCCAGCAGTTTAGCCGGGACAGGGGAGAGGAGCAATCAGCCCCAGCATTTT. Its protein product is CASSLAGTGERSNQPQHF.

This clone came up a few times. V is TRBV28 and J is TRBJ2-7; 10 nucleotides align to TRBD1. Germline-derived CDR1 and CDR2 are MDHEN and SYDVKM. Trimming took 4 bases from V and 5 from J; bases not matched to a gene: 17. CDR3 length: 18 residues. The DNA of the CDR3 is TGTGCCAGCAGTTCACTGAACTCCTGGACAGGGGGAAAAAACGAGCAGTACTTC. It codes for CASSSLNSWTGGKNEQYF. The full variable domain, with the rest looked up from reference TRBV28 and TRBJ2-7, is DVKVTQSSRYLVKRTGEKVFLECVQDMDHENMFWYRQDPGLGLRLIYFSYDVKMKEKGDIPEGYSVSREKKERFSLILESASTNQTSMYLCASSSLNSWTGGKNEQYFGPGTRLTVT.

The CDR3 DNA sequence: TGTGCCAGCAGTGATCAGGGGGCCTACGAGCAGTACTTC. Translation gives CASSDQGAYEQYF. The J gene is TRBJ2-7, the V gene TRBV6-1; 7 bases align to TRBD1. The CDR3 has 13 amino acids. J was trimmed by 2 bases and V by 3 bases; bases with no gene match: 1. CDR1 is MNHNS, CDR2 SASEGT, per germline.

V gene TRBV4-2 combines with J gene TRBJ2-5; TRBD2 might be the D (5 bases). The V end was cut by 3 bases, the J end by 5 bases, with 13 bases between. There are 14 residues in the CDR3. Germline CDR1 reads LGHNA; CDR2 reads YNFKEQ. The CDR3: CASSHEERRETQYF. CDR3 DNA: TGTGCCAGCAGCCACGAAGAACGGAGGGAGACCCAGTACTTC.

The chain employs TRBV7-2 and TRBJ1-6, with a possible D match to TRBD1 (5 bases). V lost 6 bases and J 8 bases, leaving 20 bases between the germline ends. CDR1 and CDR2 (germline): SGHTA, FQGNSA. The CDR3 has 16 residues. CDR3 sequence (DNA): TGTGCCAGCAGACCCAGCGCCAGCAGGGAGGATTCACCCCTCCACTTT. Amino acids: CASRPSASREDSPLHF.